What follows is one T cell receptor (beta chain) and its context. This specimen belongs to a study of shared T cell receptors in the human thymus. Germline loops: CDR1 SGHTA, CDR2 FQGNSA. The germline V and J ends were trimmed by 0 bases and 2 bases, with 6 bases remaining between them. This CDR3 contains 14 residues. TCRdb's table, derived via immunoSEQ multiplex PCR, lists solely in-frame clones and lacks some. This table holds hundreds of thousands of clones, 87% found once. This same sample was also taken into another study, of human thymus T cells.

The sequencing sample was made of thymocytes. V and J are TRBV7-2 and TRBJ2-3, with D possibly being TRBD1 (5 bases). The clonotype originates from a boy under two years old with a congenital heart defect. This CDR3 is CASSLARATDTQYF. Here the CDR3 DNA reads TGTGCCAGCAGCTTAGCCAGGGCCACAGATACGCAGTATTTT.